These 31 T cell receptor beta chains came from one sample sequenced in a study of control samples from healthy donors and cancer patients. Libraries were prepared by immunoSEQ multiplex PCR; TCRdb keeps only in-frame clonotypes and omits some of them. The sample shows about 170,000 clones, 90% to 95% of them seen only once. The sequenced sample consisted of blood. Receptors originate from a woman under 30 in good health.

CDR3 in amino acids: CASSYSRYRKNTEAFF. The CDR3 coding sequence is TGTGCCAGCAGTTACTCGAGGTACAGGAAGAACACTGAAGCTTTCTTT. The V and J genes are TRBV6-2 or TRBV6-3 and TRBJ1-1; D is possibly TRBD1 (5 bases). Germline V gene data show CDR1 as MNHEY and CDR2 as SVGEGT. The CDR3 contains 16 residues. The germline V and J ends were trimmed by 0 bases and 1 base, with 12 bases remaining between them.

The CDR3 DNA reads as TGTGCCAGCAGCTTAGGCGGGGGCTCGGCCTATGGCTACACCTTC. Amino acid sequence: CASSLGGGSAYGYTF. The rearrangement joins TRBV13 to TRBJ1-2, with TRBD1 as a possible D gene (6 bases). The germline CDR1 and CDR2 sequences are PRHDT and FYEKMQ (reference sequence). This CDR3 has 15 amino acids. Trimming took 0 bases from V and 4 from J, leaving 12 bases between them. The complete variable domain, with remaining parts taken from reference TRBV13 and TRBJ1-2, reads AAGVIQSPRHLIKEKRETATLKCYPIPRHDTVYWYQQGPGQDPQFLISFYEKMQSDKGSIPDRFSAQQFSDYHSELNMSSLELGDSALYFCASSLGGGSAYGYTFGSGTRLTVV.

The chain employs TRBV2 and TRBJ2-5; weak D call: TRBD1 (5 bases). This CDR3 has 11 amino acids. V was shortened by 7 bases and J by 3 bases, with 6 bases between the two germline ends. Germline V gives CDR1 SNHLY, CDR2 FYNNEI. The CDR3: CASIGEETQYF. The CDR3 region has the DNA TGTGCCAGCATAGGGGAAGAGACCCAGTACTTC.

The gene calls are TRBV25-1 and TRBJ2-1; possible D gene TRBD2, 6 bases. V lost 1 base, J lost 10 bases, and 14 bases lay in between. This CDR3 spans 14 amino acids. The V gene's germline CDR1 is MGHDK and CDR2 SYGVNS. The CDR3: CASSEFKRAKEQFF. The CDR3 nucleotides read TGTGCCAGCAGTGAATTTAAGCGGGCCAAGGAGCAGTTCTTC.

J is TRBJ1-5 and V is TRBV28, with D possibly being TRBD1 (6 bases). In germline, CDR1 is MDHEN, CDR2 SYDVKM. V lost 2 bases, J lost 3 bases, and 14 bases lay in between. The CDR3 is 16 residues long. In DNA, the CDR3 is TGTGCCAGCAGTTTACAGGAGGGGGAGGACAATCAGCCCCAGCATTTT. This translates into CASSLQEGEDNQPQHF.

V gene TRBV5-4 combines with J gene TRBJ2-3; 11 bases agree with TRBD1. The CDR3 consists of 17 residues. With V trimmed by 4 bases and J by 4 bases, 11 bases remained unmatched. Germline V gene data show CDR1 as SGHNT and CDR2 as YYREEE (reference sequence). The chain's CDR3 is CASSRPLGQGVADTQYF. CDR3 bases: TGTGCCAGCAGCCGACCCCTGGGACAGGGGGTGGCAGATACGCAGTATTTT.

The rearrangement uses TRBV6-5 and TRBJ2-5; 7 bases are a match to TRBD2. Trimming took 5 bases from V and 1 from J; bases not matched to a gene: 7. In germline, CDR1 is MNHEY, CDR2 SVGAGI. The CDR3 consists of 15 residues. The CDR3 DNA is TGTGCCAGCAGTCCTAGCGGATTCACCCAAGAGACCCAGTACTTC. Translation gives CASSPSGFTQETQYF.

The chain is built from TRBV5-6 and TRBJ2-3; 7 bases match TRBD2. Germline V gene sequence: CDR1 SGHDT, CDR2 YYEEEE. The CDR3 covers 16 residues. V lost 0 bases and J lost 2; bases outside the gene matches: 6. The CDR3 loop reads CASSLARGVITDTQYF. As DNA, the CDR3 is TGTGCCAGCAGCTTGGCACGGGGGGTTATCACAGATACGCAGTATTTT. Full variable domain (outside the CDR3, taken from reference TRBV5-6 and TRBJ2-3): DAGVTQSPTHLIKTRGQQVTLRCSPKSGHDTVSWYQQALGQGPQFIFQYYEEEERQRGNFPDRFSGHQFPNYSSELNVNALLLGDSALYLCASSLARGVITDTQYFGPGTRLTVL.

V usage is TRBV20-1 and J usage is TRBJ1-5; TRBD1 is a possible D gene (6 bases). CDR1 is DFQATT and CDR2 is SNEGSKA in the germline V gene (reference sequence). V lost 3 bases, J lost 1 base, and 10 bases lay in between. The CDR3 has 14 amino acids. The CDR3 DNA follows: TGCAGTGCTAGTCGAGGGGGGAGCAATCAGCCCCAGCATTTT. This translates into CSASRGGSNQPQHF.

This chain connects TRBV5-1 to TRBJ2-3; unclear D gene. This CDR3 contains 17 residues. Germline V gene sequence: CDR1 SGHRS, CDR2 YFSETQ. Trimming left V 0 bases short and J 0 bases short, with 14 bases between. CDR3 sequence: CASSLATSSSSTDTQYF. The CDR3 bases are TGCGCCAGCAGCTTGGCAACTTCCTCTTCTAGCACAGATACGCAGTATTTT.

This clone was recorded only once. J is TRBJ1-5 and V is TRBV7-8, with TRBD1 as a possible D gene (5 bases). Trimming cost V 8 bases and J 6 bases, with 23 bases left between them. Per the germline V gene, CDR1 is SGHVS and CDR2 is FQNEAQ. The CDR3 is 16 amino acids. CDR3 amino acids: CASVLQGRGMVQPQHF. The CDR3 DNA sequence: TGTGCCAGCGTACTCCAGGGCCGGGGGATGGTTCAGCCCCAGCATTTT.

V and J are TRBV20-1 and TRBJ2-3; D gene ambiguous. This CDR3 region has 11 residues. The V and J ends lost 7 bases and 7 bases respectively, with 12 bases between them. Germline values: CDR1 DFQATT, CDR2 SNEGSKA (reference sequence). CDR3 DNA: TGCAGTGTACAAACCGTGCATACGCAGTATTTT. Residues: CSVQTVHTQYF.

The CDR3 region has the DNA TGTGCCAGTAGTATAGGGACAATGAACACTGAAGCTTTCTTT. Protein sequence: CASSIGTMNTEAFF. The rearrangement uses TRBV19 and TRBJ1-1; a weak D match, TRBD1 (5 bases). The CDR3 has 14 amino acids. V was shortened by 1 base and J by 0 bases, with 6 bases between the two germline ends. Per the germline V gene, CDR1 is LNHDA and CDR2 is SQIVND (reference sequence).

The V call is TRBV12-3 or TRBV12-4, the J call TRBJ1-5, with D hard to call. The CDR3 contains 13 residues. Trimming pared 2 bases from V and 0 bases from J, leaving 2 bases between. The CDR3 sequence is CASSLYSNQPQHF. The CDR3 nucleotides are TGTGCCAGCAGTTTATATAGCAATCAGCCCCAGCATTTT.

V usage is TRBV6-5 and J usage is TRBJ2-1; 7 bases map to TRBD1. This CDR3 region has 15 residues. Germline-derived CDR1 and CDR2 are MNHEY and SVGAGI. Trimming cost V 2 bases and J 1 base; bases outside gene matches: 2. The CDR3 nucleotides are TGTGCCAGCAGTTACGGGACAGAATCCTACAATGAGCAGTTCTTC. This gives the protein CASSYGTESYNEQFF.

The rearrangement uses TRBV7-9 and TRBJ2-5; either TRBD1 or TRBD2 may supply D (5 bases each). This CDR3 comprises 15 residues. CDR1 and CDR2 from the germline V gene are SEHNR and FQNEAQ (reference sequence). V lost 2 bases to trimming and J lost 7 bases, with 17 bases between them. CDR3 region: CASSLPGLPGRTQYF. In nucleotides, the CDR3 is TGTGCCAGCAGCTTACCCGGACTTCCAGGGCGGACCCAGTACTTC.

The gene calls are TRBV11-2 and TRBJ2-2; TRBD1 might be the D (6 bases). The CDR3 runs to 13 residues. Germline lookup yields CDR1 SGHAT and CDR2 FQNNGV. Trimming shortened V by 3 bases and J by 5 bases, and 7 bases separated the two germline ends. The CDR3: CASSFQGTGELFF. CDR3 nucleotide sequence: TGTGCCAGCAGCTTCCAGGGGACCGGGGAGCTGTTTTTT.

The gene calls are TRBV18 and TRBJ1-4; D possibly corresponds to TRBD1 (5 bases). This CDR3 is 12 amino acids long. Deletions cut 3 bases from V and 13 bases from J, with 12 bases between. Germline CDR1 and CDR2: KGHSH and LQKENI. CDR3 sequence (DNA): TGTGCCAGCTCACCCCGAGGGGAAGGACTGTTTTTT. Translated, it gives CASSPRGEGLFF.

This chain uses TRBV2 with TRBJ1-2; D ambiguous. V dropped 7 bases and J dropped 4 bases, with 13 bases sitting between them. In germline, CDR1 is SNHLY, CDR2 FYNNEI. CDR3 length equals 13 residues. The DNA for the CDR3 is TGTGCCAGCATTATGGGGTTTGGCTATGGCTACACCTTC. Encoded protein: CASIMGFGYGYTF.

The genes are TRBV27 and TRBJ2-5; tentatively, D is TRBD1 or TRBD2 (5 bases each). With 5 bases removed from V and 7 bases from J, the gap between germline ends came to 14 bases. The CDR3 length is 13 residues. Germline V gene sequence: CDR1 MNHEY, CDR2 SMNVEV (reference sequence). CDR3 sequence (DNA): TGTGCCAGCAGTCAGGGACCTCGGGGGACCCAGTACTTC. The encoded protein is CASSQGPRGTQYF.

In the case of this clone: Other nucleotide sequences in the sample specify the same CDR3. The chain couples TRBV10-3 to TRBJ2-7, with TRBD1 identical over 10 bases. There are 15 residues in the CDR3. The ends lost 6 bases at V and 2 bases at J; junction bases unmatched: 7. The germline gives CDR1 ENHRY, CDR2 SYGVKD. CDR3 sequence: CAISDPGTGAYEQYF. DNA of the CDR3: TGTGCCATCAGCGATCCCGGGACAGGGGCCTACGAGCAGTACTTC.

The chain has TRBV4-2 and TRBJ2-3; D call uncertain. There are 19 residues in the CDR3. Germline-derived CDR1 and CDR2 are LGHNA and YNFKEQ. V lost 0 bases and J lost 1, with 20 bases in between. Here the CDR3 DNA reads TGTGCCAGCAGCCAAGATAGGCTTGGGTGGGTGGAAGGCACAGATACGCAGTATTTT. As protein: CASSQDRLGWVEGTDTQYF.

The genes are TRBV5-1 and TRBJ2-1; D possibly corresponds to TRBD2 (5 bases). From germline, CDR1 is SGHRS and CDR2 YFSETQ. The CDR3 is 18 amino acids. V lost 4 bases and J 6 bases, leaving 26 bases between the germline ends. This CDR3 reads CASSGTRRVRAGSNEQFF. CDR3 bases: TGCGCCAGCAGCGGTACAAGGCGAGTCCGGGCGGGCAGCAATGAGCAGTTCTTC.

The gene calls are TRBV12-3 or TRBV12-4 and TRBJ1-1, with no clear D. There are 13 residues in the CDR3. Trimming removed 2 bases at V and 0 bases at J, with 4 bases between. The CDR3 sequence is CASSLSLNTEAFF. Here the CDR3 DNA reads TGTGCCAGCAGTTTATCCCTGAACACTGAAGCTTTCTTT.

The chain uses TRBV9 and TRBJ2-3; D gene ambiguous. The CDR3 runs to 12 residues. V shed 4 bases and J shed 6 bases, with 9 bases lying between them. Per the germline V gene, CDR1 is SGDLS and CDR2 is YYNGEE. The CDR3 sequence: CASSSTTDTQYF. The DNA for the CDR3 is TGTGCCAGCAGCTCTACTACGGATACGCAGTATTTT.

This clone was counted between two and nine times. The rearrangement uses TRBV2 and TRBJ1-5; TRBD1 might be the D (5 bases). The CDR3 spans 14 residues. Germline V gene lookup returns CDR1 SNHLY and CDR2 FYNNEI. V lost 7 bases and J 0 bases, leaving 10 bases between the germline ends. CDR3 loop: CASKGEYSNQPQHF. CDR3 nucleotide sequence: TGTGCCAGCAAAGGGGAGTATAGCAATCAGCCCCAGCATTTT.

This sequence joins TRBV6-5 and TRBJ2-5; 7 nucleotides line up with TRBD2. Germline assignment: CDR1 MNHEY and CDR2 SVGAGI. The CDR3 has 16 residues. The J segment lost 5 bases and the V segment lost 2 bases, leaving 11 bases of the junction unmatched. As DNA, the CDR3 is TGTGCCAGCAGTTACCTGGCGGGGAGGGGTCACGAGACCCAGTACTTC. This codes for CASSYLAGRGHETQYF.

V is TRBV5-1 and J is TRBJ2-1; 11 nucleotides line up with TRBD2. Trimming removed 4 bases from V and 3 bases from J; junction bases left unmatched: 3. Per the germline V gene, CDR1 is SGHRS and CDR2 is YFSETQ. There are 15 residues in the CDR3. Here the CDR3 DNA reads TGCGCCAGCAGCCGCGGACTAGCGGGCTACAATGAGCAGTTCTTC. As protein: CASSRGLAGYNEQFF.

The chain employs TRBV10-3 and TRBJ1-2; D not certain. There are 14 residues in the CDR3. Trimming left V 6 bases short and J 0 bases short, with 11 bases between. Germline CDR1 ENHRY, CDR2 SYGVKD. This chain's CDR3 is CAIRQTGANYGYTF. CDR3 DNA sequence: TGTGCCATCAGACAGACGGGAGCTAACTATGGCTACACCTTC.

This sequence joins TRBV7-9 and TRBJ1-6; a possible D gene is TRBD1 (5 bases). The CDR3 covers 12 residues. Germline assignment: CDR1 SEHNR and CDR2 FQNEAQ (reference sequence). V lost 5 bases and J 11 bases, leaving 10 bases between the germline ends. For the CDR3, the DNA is TGTGCCAGCAGCCCCGGGACTGCACCCCTCCACTTT. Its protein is CASSPGTAPLHF.

The CDR3 region is CASSLEGAGGNYGYTF. The CDR3 nucleotides read TGTGCCAGCAGCTTAGAGGGGGCAGGGGGAAACTATGGCTACACCTTC. V and J are TRBV11-2 and TRBJ1-2; 7 nucleotides agree with TRBD1. CDR1 SGHAT and CDR2 FQNNGV come from the germline V gene. There are 16 residues in the CDR3. Germline trimming cut 0 bases from V and 2 bases from J; bases unmatched to any gene: 6.